This T cell receptor (beta chain) derives from a study of shared clonotypes between healthy human individuals. This clone is a singleton in its sample. In the authors' methods: Quality scores were absent from the junction-only immunoSEQ sequences, so filtering differed. Libraries were prepared by immunoSEQ multiplex PCR; TCRdb keeps only in-frame clonotypes and omits some of them. That table supplies the V and J calls and clone size; D and trimming were determined from the DNA. The table includes about 2 million clones, about 95% detected once. Only CD45RO-negative cells positively selected for CCR7 counted as naive CD8 cells, so terminally differentiated effector memory CD45RA+ cells were excluded. Adults of Caucasian background living in Nashville, Tennessee made up all donors. The CDR3 runs 17 residues. The V gene's germline CDR1 is SGHTA and CDR2 FQGNSA. The junction had 8 bases not matched to a gene; V was cut back by 0 bases and J by 4 bases.

Sample: naive CD8+ T cells sorted from blood. This chain links TRBV7-2 with TRBJ2-1; TRBD2 agrees at 8 bases. This clonotype was sampled from a young man in good health. The CDR3 sequence is CASSLALSGTQYNEQFF. CDR3 bases: TGTGCCAGCAGCTTAGCGCTTAGCGGGACCCAGTACAATGAGCAGTTCTTC.